Below, 21 T cell receptor beta chains from the same sample are listed, as sequenced in a study of OX40 agonist ivuxolimab in advanced cancers. Clones were read by immunoSEQ multiplex PCR, and TCRdb kept only the in-frame ones, dropping some. This table has about 24,000 clones, 88% appearing once. The sequencing used CD4+ or CD8+ T cells sorted from blood, collected in a trial of the OX40 agonist ivuxolimab. The receptors originated from an adult with an advanced solid tumor such as melanoma, head and neck, liver or kidney cancer.

The V gene is TRBV5-1, the J gene TRBJ2-1; 9 bases map to TRBD2. The CDR3 is 15 amino acids. The V and J ends lost 0 bases and 15 bases, in that order; junction bases with no gene match: 13. Germline CDR1 SGHRS, CDR2 YFSETQ. CDR3 residues: CASSLEPSGEGKRFF. CDR3 coding DNA: TGCGCCAGCAGCTTGGAGCCTAGCGGGGAGGGTAAGCGGTTCTTC.

The chain joins TRBV28 to TRBJ1-1; no firm D call. The CDR3 covers 11 residues. V gave up 6 bases and J gave up 11 bases, with 13 bases separating them. The germline V gene encodes CDR1 MDHEN and CDR2 SYDVKM. CDR3 DNA sequence: TGTGCCAGCAGAAATCAACAAAGGGCTTTCTTT. It codes for CASRNQQRAFF.

The chain employs TRBV7-2 and TRBJ1-1; D is unclear. The CDR3 covers 13 residues. The germline V gene encodes CDR1 SGHTA and CDR2 FQGNSA. V was clipped by 3 bases and J by 1 base, with 6 bases between them. CDR3 nucleotide sequence: TGTGCCAGCAGCTTTGAGTGGAACACTGAAGCTTTCTTT. Protein: CASSFEWNTEAFF. The full variable domain, with the rest looked up from reference TRBV7-2 and TRBJ1-1, is GAGVSQSPSNKVTEKGKDVELRCDPISGHTALYWYRQSLGQGLEFLIYFQGNSAPDKSGLPSDRFSAERTGGSVSTLTIQRTQQEDSAVYLCASSFEWNTEAFFGQGTRLTVV.

J is TRBJ2-3 and V is TRBV6-5; D call uncertain. The CDR3 sequence is 14 residues long. The germline V gene encodes CDR1 MNHEY and CDR2 SVGAGI. V was clipped by 2 bases and J by 9 bases, with 15 bases between them. CDR3 nucleotide sequence: TGTGCCAGCAGTTACACTCAGCAAGTAGGGACGCAGTATTTT. It specifies CASSYTQQVGTQYF.

V gene TRBV7-3 combines with J gene TRBJ1-2, with 10 bases fitting TRBD1. CDR1 and CDR2 from the germline V gene are SGHTA and FQGTGA. The CDR3 totals 13 residues. With V trimmed by 3 bases and J by 8 bases, 3 bases remained unmatched. CDR3 DNA: TGTGCCAGCAGCTTTGGGACAGGGGTCGGCTACACCTTC. Residues: CASSFGTGVGYTF.

The chain links TRBV18 to TRBJ2-7; TRBD2 might be the D (7 bases). CDR3 size: 14 residues. The V gene lost 3 bases and the J gene lost 3 bases, with 12 bases spanning the gap. Germline V gene sequence: CDR1 KGHSH, CDR2 LQKENI. The CDR3 protein is CASSPGGGGYEQYF. The CDR3 nucleotides are TGTGCCAGCTCACCCGGGGGAGGGGGCTACGAGCAGTACTTC. Variable domain in full (rest from reference TRBV18 and TRBJ2-7): NAGVMQNPRHLVRRRGQEARLRCSPMKGHSHVYWYRQLPEEGLKFMVYLQKENIIDESGMPKERFSAEFPKEGPSILRIQQVVRGDSAAYFCASSPGGGGYEQYFGPGTRLTVT.

The CDR3 nucleotides read TGTGCCTGCACGACAGGGTCCAGGGAAAAACTGTTTTTT. Protein sequence: CACTTGSREKLFF. The chain combines TRBV30 with TRBJ1-4; 7 nucleotides line up with TRBD1. The length of the CDR3 is 13 residues. Germline CDR1 GTSNPN, CDR2 SVGIG (reference sequence). Germline trimming cut 6 bases from V and 8 bases from J; bases unmatched to any gene: 9.

Only one count was recorded for this clone. The chain combines TRBV28 with TRBJ1-2; no reliable D call. This CDR3 has 12 amino acids. The V end was cut by 3 bases, the J end by 4 bases, with 6 bases between. Germline V gene lookup returns CDR1 MDHEN and CDR2 SYDVKM. Here the CDR3 reads CASSLAAYGYTF. The CDR3 nucleotides are TGTGCCAGCAGTTTGGCAGCCTATGGCTACACCTTC.

This chain connects TRBV5-1 to TRBJ1-2; TRBD1 matches 8 bases. CDR3 length equals 18 residues. With 2 bases clipped from V and 5 bases from J, the junction kept 17 bases outside the gene matches. CDR1 and CDR2 from the germline V gene are SGHRS and YFSETQ. CDR3 coding DNA: TGCGCCAGCAGCTTAACTACAGACAGGGGCCGCCCGCCGTATGGCTACACCTTC. Its translation: CASSLTTDRGRPPYGYTF. The full variable domain, completed using reference TRBV5-1 and TRBJ1-2, is KAGVTQTPRYLIKTRGQQVTLSCSPISGHRSVSWYQQTPGQGLQFLFEYFSETQRNKGNFPGRFSGRQFSNSRSEMNVSTLELGDSALYLCASSLTTDRGRPPYGYTFGSGTRLTVV.

This chain joins TRBV30 and TRBJ2-1, with D tentatively TRBD1 (5 bases). This CDR3 spans 14 amino acids. Germline values: CDR1 GTSNPN, CDR2 SVGIG (reference sequence). V was clipped by 6 bases and J by 0 bases, with 12 bases between them. In DNA form, the CDR3 reads TGTGCCTGCCTCGGAAGGGGCTCCTACAATGAGCAGTTCTTC. It encodes CACLGRGSYNEQFF.

The chain couples TRBV7-6 to TRBJ1-2; D remains ambiguous. Trimming removed 5 bases from V and 0 bases from J, with 10 bases in between. The CDR3 length is 14 residues. Germline loops: CDR1 SGHVS, CDR2 FNYEAQ. CDR3 amino acids: CASSPSGSNYGYTF. The CDR3 nucleotides are TGTGCCAGCAGCCCGTCAGGTTCTAACTATGGCTACACCTTC.

The CDR3 region has the DNA TGTGCCAGCCTAAGAGGGACTAGCGGCTACAATGAGCAGTTCTTC. Protein: CASLRGTSGYNEQFF. The chain joins TRBV18 to TRBJ2-1, with 11 bases matching TRBD2. CDR1 and CDR2 from the germline V gene are KGHSH and LQKENI. This CDR3 contains 15 residues. Unmatched junction bases numbered 6, after V lost 8 bases and J lost 3 bases.

This chain joins TRBV5-1 and TRBJ2-2; TRBD1 matches 11 bases. V gave up 2 bases and J gave up 7 bases; unmatched junction bases: 4. The CDR3 loop spans 15 amino acids. CDR1 and CDR2 from the germline V gene are SGHRS and YFSETQ. CDR3 amino acids: CASSFGGTGGGELFF. The DNA for the CDR3 is TGCGCCAGCAGCTTCGGTGGGACAGGGGGCGGGGAGCTGTTTTTT. The full variable domain, its missing parts supplied by reference TRBV5-1 and TRBJ2-2, is KAGVTQTPRYLIKTRGQQVTLSCSPISGHRSVSWYQQTPGQGLQFLFEYFSETQRNKGNFPGRFSGRQFSNSRSEMNVSTLELGDSALYLCASSFGGTGGGELFFGEGSRLTVL.

CDR3 sequence reads: CASSIWGSHEQYF. CDR3 nucleotide sequence: TGTGCCAGTAGTATATGGGGGAGTCACGAGCAGTACTTC. The chain couples TRBV19 to TRBJ2-7, with D possibly being TRBD1 or TRBD2 (5 bases each). Germline assignment: CDR1 LNHDA and CDR2 SQIVND (reference sequence). Trimming stripped 2 bases from V and 5 bases from J, with 10 bases between. The CDR3 loop spans 13 amino acids.

This chain connects TRBV19 to TRBJ1-5; D call uncertain. Deletions cut 5 bases from V and 7 bases from J, with 21 bases between. CDR1 is LNHDA and CDR2 is SQIVND in the germline V gene (reference sequence). The CDR3 spans 16 residues. DNA for the CDR3: TGTGCCAGTAGTTTACCCGGGAACCCTTCGGGGCAGCCCCAGCATTTT. Translation gives CASSLPGNPSGQPQHF. The complete variable domain, with remaining parts taken from reference TRBV19 and TRBJ1-5, reads DGGITQSPKYLFRKEGQNVTLSCEQNLNHDAMYWYRQDPGQGLRLIYYSQIVNDFQKGDIAEGYSVSREKKESFPLTVTSAQKNPTAFYLCASSLPGNPSGQPQHFGDGTRLSIL.

V is TRBV27 and J is TRBJ2-3; TRBD1 agrees at 8 bases. Germline-derived CDR1 and CDR2 are MNHEY and SMNVEV (reference sequence). The CDR3 sequence is 15 residues long. The V gene end was trimmed by 5 bases and the J gene end by 2 bases; junction bases not matched to a gene: 6. The CDR3 loop is CASSRLRGPTDTQYF. The CDR3 DNA sequence: TGTGCCAGCAGTAGACTCAGGGGGCCCACAGATACGCAGTATTTT.

This sequence joins TRBV7-9 and TRBJ2-7; 7 nucleotides align to TRBD2. With V trimmed by 5 bases and J by 3 bases, 7 bases remained unmatched. Per the germline V gene, CDR1 is SEHNR and CDR2 is FQNEAQ (reference sequence). The CDR3 runs to 14 residues. The CDR3 region is CASSRGSTVYEQYF. CDR3 bases: TGTGCCAGCAGCCGCGGGAGTACGGTCTACGAGCAGTACTTC.

V usage is TRBV30 and J usage is TRBJ2-7; 10 nucleotides align to TRBD1. V shed 2 bases, J shed 4 bases, and the junction held 5 bases outside the gene matches. There are 14 residues in the CDR3. From germline, CDR1 is GTSNPN and CDR2 SVGIG (reference sequence). The CDR3 loop is CAWSTGQGRYEQYF. CDR3 sequence (DNA): TGTGCCTGGAGTACGGGACAGGGGAGGTACGAGCAGTACTTC. The full variable domain, its missing parts supplied by reference TRBV30 and TRBJ2-7, is SQTIHQWPATLVQPVGSPLSLECTVEGTSNPNLYWYRQAAGRGLQLLFYSVGIGQISSEVPQNLSASRPQDRQFILSSKKLLLSDSGFYLCAWSTGQGRYEQYFGPGTRLTVT.

This chain joins TRBV28 and TRBJ2-1; no clear D gene. CDR3 size: 11 residues. CDR1 MDHEN and CDR2 SYDVKM come from the germline V gene. DNA of the CDR3: TGTGCATTAAGCTCCTACAATGAGCAGTTCTTC. It specifies CALSSYNEQFF.

The CDR3 reads CASSVVDRELGTEAFF. As DNA, the CDR3 is TGTGCCAGCAGCGTAGTGGACAGGGAATTAGGCACTGAAGCTTTCTTT. V is TRBV9 and J is TRBJ1-1; 8 bases are a match to TRBD1. Germline CDR1 is SGDLS and CDR2 is YYNGEE. The V and J ends lost 0 bases and 4 bases, in that order; junction bases with no gene match: 8. The CDR3 has 16 residues. Together with reference TRBV9 and TRBJ1-1, the CDR3 gives the full variable domain: DSGVTQTPKHLITATGQRVTLRCSPRSGDLSVYWYQQSLDQGLQFLIQYYNGEERAKGNILERFSAQQFPDLHSELNLSSLELGDSALYFCASSVVDRELGTEAFFGQGTRLTVV.

V gene TRBV5-1 combines with J gene TRBJ2-1, with D perhaps matching TRBD1 or TRBD2 (6 bases each). The CDR3 totals 18 residues. The germline V and J ends were trimmed by 0 bases and 5 bases, with 21 bases remaining between them. CDR1 SGHRS and CDR2 YFSETQ come from the germline V gene. CDR3 nucleotide sequence: TGCGCCAGCAGCTTGGATCGGAGGGGGTGGACGAAGAACAATGAGCAGTTCTTC. Translated, it gives CASSLDRRGWTKNNEQFF.